This T cell receptor (beta chain) was captured in a study of CD8 T cells in Susac syndrome. For the study at large: Blood was drawn from patients with Susac syndrome. At that point, they were therapy-naive, on corticosteroids, or on intravenous immunoglobulin alone.

Random hexamers were used to reverse transcribe an amount of about 0.5 to 1 ug RNA. TCRdb itself ran the immunoSEQ multiplex PCR reads through MiXCR, one entry per CDR3 protein. Of some 150,000 distinct CDR3 sequences in the sample, around 95% were seen once. CDR1 is MGHDK and CDR2 is SYGVNS in the germline V gene. Between the trimmed V and J ends, which lost 4 bases and 2 bases, there was a span of 15 bases. The CDR3 consists of 15 residues. This clonotype originated in a human donor with Susac syndrome. The chain carries TRBV25-1 and TRBJ2-7; D is undetermined. Sequencing input: CD4+ T cells from PBMCs. The CDR3 DNA reads TGTGCCAGCAGTGTTACTTCTACCACAACCTACGAGCAGTACTTC. It encodes CASSVTSTTTYEQYF.